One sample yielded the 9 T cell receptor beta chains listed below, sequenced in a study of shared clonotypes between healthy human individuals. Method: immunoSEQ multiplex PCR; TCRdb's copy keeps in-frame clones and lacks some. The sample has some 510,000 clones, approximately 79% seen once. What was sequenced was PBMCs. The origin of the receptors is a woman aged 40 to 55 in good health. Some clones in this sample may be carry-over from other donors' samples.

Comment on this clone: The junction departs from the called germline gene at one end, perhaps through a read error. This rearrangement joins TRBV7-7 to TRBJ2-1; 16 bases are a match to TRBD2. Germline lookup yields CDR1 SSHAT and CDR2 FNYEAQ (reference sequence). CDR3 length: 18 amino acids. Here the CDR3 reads CASSPGLAGGIGYNEQFF. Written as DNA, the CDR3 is TGTGCTAGCAGCCCGGGACTAGCGGGAGGGATAGGATACAATGAGCAGTTCTTC.

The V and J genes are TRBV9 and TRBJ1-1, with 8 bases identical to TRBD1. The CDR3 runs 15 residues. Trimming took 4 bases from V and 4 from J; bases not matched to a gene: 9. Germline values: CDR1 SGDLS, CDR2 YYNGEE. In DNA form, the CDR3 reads TGTGCCAGCAGCTCATCAGGGGGCGTCTTCACTGAAGCTTTCTTT. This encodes CASSSSGGVFTEAFF.

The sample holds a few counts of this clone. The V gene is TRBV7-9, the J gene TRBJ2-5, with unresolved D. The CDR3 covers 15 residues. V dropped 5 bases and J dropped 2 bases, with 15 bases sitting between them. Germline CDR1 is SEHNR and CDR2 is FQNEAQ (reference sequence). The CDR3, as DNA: TGTGCCAGCAGCCTTGGGCGACATGGGCAAGAGACCCAGTACTTC. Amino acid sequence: CASSLGRHGQETQYF.

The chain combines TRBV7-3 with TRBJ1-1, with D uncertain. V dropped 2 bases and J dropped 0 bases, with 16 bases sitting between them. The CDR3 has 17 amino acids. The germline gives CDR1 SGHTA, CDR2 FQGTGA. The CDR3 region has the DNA TGTGCCAGCAGCTTAGCCCCAAGTCCGCTCATGAACACTGAAGCTTTCTTT. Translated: CASSLAPSPLMNTEAFF. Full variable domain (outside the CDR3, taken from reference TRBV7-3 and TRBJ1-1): GAGVSQTPSNKVTEKGKYVELRCDPISGHTALYWYRQSLGQGPEFLIYFQGTGAADDSGLPNDRFFAVRPEGSVSTLKIQRTERGDSAVYLCASSLAPSPLMNTEAFFGQGTRLTVV.

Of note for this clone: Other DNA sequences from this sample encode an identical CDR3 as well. CDR3 protein: CASSPSSTDTQYF. For the CDR3, the DNA is TGTGCCAGCTCACCATCCAGCACAGATACGCAGTATTTT. J is TRBJ2-3 and V is TRBV18, with D uncertain. Trimming left V 2 bases short and J 0 bases short, with 3 bases between. CDR3 length: 13 residues. Germline loops: CDR1 KGHSH, CDR2 LQKENI.

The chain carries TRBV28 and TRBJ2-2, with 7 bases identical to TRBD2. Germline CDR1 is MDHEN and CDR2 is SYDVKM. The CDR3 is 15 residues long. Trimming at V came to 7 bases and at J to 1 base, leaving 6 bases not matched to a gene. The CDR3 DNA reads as TGTGCCAGCATTACTCCTAGCGGGAACACCGGGGAGCTGTTTTTT. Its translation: CASITPSGNTGELFF. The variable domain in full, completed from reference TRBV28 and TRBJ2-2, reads DVKVTQSSRYLVKRTGEKVFLECVQDMDHENMFWYRQDPGLGLRLIYFSYDVKMKEKGDIPEGYSVSREKKERFSLILESASTNQTSMYLCASITPSGNTGELFFGEGSRLTVL.

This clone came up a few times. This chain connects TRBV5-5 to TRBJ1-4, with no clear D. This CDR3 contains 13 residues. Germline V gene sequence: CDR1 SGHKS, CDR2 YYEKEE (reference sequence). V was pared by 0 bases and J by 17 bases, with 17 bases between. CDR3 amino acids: CASSLAGTEKRFF. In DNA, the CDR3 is TGTGCCAGCAGCTTGGCCGGAACAGAGAAGAGATTTTTT.

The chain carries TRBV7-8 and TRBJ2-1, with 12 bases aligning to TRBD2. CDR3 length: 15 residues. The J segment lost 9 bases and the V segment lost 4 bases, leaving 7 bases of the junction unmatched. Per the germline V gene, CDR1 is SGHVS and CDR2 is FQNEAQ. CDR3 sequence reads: CASSSLAGGPGEQFF. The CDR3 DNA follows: TGTGCCAGCAGCTCTCTAGCGGGAGGGCCGGGTGAGCAGTTCTTC.

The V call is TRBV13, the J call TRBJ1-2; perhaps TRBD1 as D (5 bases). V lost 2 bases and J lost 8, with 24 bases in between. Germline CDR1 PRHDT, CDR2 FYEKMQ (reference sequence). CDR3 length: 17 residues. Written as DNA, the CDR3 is TGTGCCAGCAGCTTAACTCCTACAGGCGTTCCCGAAGGCGGCTACACCTTC. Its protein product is CASSLTPTGVPEGGYTF.